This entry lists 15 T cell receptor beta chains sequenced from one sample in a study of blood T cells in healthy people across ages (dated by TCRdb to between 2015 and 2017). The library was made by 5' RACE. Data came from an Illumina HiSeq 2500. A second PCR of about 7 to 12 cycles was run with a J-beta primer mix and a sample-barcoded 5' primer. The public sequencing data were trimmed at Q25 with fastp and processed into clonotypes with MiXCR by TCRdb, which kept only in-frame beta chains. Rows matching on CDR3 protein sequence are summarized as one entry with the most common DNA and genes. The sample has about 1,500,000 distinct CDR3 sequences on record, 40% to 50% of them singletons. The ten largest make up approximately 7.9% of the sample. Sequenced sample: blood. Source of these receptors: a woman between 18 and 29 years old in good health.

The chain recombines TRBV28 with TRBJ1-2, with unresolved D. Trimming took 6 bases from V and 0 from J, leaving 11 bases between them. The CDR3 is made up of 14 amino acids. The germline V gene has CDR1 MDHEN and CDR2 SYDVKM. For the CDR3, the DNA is TGTGCCAGCAGAGTCGGTCATTCTAACTATGGCTACACCTTC. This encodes CASRVGHSNYGYTF.

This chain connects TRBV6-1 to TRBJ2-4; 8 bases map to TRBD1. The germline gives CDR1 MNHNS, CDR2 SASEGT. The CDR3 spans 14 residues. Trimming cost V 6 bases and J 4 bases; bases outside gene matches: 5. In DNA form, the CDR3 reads TGTGCCAGCAGGGAAAGACAGGGGAAAAACATTCAGTACTTC. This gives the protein CASRERQGKNIQYF.

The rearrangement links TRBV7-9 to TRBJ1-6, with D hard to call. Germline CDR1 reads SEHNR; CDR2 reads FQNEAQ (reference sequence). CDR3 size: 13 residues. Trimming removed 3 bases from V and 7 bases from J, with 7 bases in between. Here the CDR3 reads CASSFWENSPLHF. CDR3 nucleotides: TGTGCCAGCAGCTTTTGGGAAAATTCACCCCTCCACTTT.

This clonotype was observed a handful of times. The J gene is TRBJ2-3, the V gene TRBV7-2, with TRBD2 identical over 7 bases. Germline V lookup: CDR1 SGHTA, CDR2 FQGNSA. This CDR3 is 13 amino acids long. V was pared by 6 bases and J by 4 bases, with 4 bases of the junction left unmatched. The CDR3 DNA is TGTGCCAGCAGTTGGGGGGGTTCAGATACGCAGTATTTT. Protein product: CASSWGGSDTQYF.

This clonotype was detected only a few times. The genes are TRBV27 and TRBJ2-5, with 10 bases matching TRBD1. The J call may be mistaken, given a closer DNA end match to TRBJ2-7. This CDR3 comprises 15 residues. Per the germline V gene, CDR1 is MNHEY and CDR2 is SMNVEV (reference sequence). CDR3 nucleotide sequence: TGTGCCAGCAGTAAGACCGGGACAGGGGACTACGAGCAGTACTTC. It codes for CASSKTGTGDYEQYF.

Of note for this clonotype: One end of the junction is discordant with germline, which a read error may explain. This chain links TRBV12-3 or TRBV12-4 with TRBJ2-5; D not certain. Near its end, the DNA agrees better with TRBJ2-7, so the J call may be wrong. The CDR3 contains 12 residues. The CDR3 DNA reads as TGTGCCGGCAGTTTCCCGGGTACCGAGCAGTACTTC. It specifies CAGSFPGTEQYF.

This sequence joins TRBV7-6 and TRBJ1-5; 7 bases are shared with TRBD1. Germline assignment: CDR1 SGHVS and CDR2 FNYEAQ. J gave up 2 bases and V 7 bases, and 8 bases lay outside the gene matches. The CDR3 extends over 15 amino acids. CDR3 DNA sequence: TGTGCCAGCAAAAAAGGGGGCGCAGGCAATCAGCCCCAGCATTTT. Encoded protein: CASKKGGAGNQPQHF.

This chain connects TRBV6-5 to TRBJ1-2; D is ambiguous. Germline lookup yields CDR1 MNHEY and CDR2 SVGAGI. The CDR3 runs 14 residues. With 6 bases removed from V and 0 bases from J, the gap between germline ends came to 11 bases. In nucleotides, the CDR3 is TGTGCCAGCAGGAGGCTGACCTCTAACTATGGCTACACCTTC. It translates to CASRRLTSNYGYTF.

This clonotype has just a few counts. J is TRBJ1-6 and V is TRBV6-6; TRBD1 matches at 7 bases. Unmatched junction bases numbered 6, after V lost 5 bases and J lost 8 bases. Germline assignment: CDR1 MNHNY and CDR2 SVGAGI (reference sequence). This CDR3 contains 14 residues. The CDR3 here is CASSPQGKYSPLHF. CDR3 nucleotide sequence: TGTGCCAGCAGTCCACAGGGGAAGTATTCACCCCTCCACTTT.

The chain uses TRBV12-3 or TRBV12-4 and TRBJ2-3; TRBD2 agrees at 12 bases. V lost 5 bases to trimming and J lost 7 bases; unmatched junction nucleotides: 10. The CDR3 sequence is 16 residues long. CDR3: CASSGPSGGAPNTQYF. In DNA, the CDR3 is TGTGCCAGCAGTGGACCTAGCGGGGGGGCCCCAAATACGCAGTATTTT.

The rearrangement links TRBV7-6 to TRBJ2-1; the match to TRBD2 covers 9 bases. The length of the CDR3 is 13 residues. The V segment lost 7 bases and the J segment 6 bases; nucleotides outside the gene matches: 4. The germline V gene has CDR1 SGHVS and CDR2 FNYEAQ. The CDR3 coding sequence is TGTGCCAGCAAGGGGACTAGCAGCAATGAGCAGTTCTTC. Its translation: CASKGTSSNEQFF.

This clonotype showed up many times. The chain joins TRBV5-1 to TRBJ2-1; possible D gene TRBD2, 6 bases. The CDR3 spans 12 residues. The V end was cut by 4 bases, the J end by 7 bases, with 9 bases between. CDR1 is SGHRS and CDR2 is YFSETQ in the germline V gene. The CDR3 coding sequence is TGCGCCAGCAGCGCGACTAGTAATGAGCAGTTCTTC. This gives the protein CASSATSNEQFF. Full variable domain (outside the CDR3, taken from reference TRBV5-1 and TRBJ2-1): KAGVTQTPRYLIKTRGQQVTLSCSPISGHRSVSWYQQTPGQGLQFLFEYFSETQRNKGNFPGRFSGRQFSNSRSEMNVSTLELGDSALYLCASSATSNEQFFGPGTRLTVL.

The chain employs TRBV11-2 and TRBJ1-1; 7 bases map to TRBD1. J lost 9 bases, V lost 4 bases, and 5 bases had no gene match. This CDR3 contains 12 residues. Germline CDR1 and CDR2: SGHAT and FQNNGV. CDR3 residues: CASSSQGQKAFF. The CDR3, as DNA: TGTGCCAGCAGCTCCCAGGGACAGAAAGCTTTCTTT.

The CDR3 sequence is CASSESWANTGELFF. CDR3 coding DNA: TGCGCCAGCAGTGAGTCGTGGGCGAACACCGGGGAGCTGTTTTTT. The chain carries TRBV10-1 and TRBJ2-2; no clear D gene. V was trimmed by 0 bases and J by 0 bases, leaving 5 bases between them. This CDR3 contains 15 residues. Germline CDR1 is WNHNN and CDR2 is SYGVQD (reference sequence).

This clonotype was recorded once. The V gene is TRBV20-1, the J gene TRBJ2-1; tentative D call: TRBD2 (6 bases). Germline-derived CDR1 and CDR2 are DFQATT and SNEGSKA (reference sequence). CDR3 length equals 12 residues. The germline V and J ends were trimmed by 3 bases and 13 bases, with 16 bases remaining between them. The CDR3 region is CSASGGRETQFF. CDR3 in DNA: TGCAGTGCTAGTGGCGGTCGGGAGACCCAGTTCTTC.